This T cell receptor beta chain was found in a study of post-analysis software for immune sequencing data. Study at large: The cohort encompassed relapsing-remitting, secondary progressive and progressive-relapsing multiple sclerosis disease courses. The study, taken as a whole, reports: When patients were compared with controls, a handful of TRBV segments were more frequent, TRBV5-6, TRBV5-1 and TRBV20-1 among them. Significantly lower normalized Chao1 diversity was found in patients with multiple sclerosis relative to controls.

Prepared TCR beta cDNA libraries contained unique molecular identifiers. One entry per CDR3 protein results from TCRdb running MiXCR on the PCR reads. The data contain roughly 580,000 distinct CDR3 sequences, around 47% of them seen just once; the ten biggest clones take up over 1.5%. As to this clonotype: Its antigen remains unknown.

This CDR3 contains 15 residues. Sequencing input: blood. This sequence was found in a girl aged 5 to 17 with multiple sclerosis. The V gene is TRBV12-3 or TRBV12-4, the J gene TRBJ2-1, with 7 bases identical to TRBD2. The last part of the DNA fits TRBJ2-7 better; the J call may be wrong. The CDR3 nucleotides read TGTGCCAGCAGTTTACTAGCGGAGCTTTACAATGAGCAGTACTTC. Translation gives CASSLLAELYNEQYF.